Each of the 27 T cell receptor beta chains below was sequenced from the same sample in a study of regulatory T cells in long-lasting Graves disease. Time point: persistent/refractory GD, antithyroid drugs over 5 years with positive TRAb. RNA isolated from PBMCs was used to make the TCR library. Researchers made TCR beta libraries by using iRepertoire HTBI primers and running Arm-PCR on CDR3 regions. Each CDR3 protein gets one entry after TCRdb re-called the multiplex PCR reads with MiXCR. The sample carries some 340,000 distinct CDR3 sequences, approximately 23% recorded once. The source material was peripheral blood mononuclear cells (PBMCs), sampled when the disease was refractory, from a patient treated with antithyroid drugs. The receptors originated from a woman aged 40 to 49 with Graves disease.

The genes are TRBV28 and TRBJ2-1; the D gene could be TRBD1 or TRBD2 (5 bases each). V shed 5 bases and J shed 7 bases, with 21 bases lying between them. CDR1 and CDR2 from the germline V gene are MDHEN and SYDVKM. This CDR3 contains 16 residues. For the CDR3, the DNA is TGTGCCAGCAGTCCCCGTTGGGGGAGAACTGCAAATGAGCAGTTCTTC. This translates into CASSPRWGRTANEQFF.

This clonotype was detected only a few times. V usage is TRBV29-1 and J usage is TRBJ2-1; D is possibly TRBD2 (5 bases). The CDR3 extends over 15 amino acids. The V end lost 0 bases, the J end lost 9 bases, and 18 bases lay between the germline ends. CDR1 is SQVTM and CDR2 is ANQGSEA in the germline V gene. The CDR3 reads CSVEDRWTRIGEQFF. The DNA of the CDR3 is TGCAGCGTTGAAGATCGTTGGACTCGGATCGGTGAGCAGTTCTTC.

On this clonotype itself: A much larger clone is a single base away; this may be a read error. The chain uses TRBV6-2 or TRBV6-3 and TRBJ2-5, with D perhaps matching TRBD2 (7 bases). V was pared by 10 bases and J by 4 bases, with 28 bases between. There are 17 residues in the CDR3. Germline assignment: CDR1 MNHEY and CDR2 SVGEGT. The CDR3 here is CATKQVSRRGARETQYF. CDR3 sequence (DNA): TGTGCCACCAAGCAGGTCTCTAGACGGGGGGCGCGAGAGACCCAGTACTTC.

This clonotype has more than one count but fewer than ten. The chain recombines TRBV6-5 with TRBJ1-4; D possibly corresponds to TRBD1 (5 bases). V shed 4 bases and J shed 7 bases, with 13 bases lying between them. The length of the CDR3 is 14 residues. Germline loops: CDR1 MNHEY, CDR2 SVGAGI. The CDR3 protein is CASSFQDNSEKLFF. The CDR3 region has the DNA TGTGCCAGCAGTTTCCAGGACAATAGTGAAAAACTGTTTTTT.

The chain carries TRBV7-6 and TRBJ2-7; no reliable D call. Trimming took off 0 bases at V and 0 bases at J, with 9 bases between the two ends. The CDR3 is 15 residues long. Germline V gene data show CDR1 as SGHVS and CDR2 as FNYEAQ. The CDR3 DNA reads as TGTGCCAGCAGCTTAGCCGCGGCACTCTCCTACGAGCAGTACTTC. This translates into CASSLAAALSYEQYF. Full variable domain (outside the CDR3, taken from reference TRBV7-6 and TRBJ2-7): GAGVSQSPRYKVTKRGQDVALRCDPISGHVSLYWYRQALGQGPEFLTYFNYEAQQDKSGLPNDRFSAERPEGSISTLTIQRTEQRDSAMYRCASSLAAALSYEQYFGPGTRLTVT.

This clonotype showed up just a few times. The chain is built from TRBV28 and TRBJ2-3; no clear D. Trimming shortened V by 3 bases and J by 0 bases, and 10 bases separated the two germline ends. Germline V gene lookup returns CDR1 MDHEN and CDR2 SYDVKM. This CDR3 comprises 15 residues. The CDR3 reads CASSLRQTSTDTQYF. DNA for the CDR3: TGTGCCAGCAGTTTGCGGCAGACTAGCACAGATACGCAGTATTTT.

In this sample, this clonotype turned up a few times. The chain joins TRBV2 to TRBJ2-1; D remains unclear. The CDR3 loop spans 15 amino acids. In germline, CDR1 is SNHLY, CDR2 FYNNEI. Trimming left V 5 bases short and J 1 base short, with 12 bases between. The CDR3 protein is CASSLLGFSYNEQFF. In DNA, the CDR3 is TGTGCCAGCAGTCTGTTGGGTTTTTCCTACAATGAGCAGTTCTTC. The variable domain in full, with the rest retrieved from reference TRBV2 and TRBJ2-1, is EPEVTQTPSHQVTQMGQEVILRCVPISNHLYFYWYRQILGQKVEFLVSFYNNEISEKSEIFDDQFSVERPDGSNFTLKIRSTKLEDSAMYFCASSLLGFSYNEQFFGPGTRLTVL.

The rearrangement uses TRBV11-2 and TRBJ2-2; D unresolved. This CDR3 spans 15 amino acids. Germline V CDR1 and CDR2: SGHAT, FQNNGV. Between the trimmed V and J ends, which lost 3 bases and 2 bases, there was a span of 10 bases. As DNA, the CDR3 is TGTGCCAGCAGCTTCCAGGCGGCTAACACCGGGGAGCTGTTTTTT. Translation: CASSFQAANTGELFF.

The chain is built from TRBV20-1 and TRBJ2-7; D may be TRBD1 or TRBD2 (5 bases each). The CDR3 loop spans 14 amino acids. Germline CDR1 reads DFQATT; CDR2 reads SNEGSKA (reference sequence). The germline V and J ends were trimmed by 6 bases and 0 bases, with 15 bases remaining between them. CDR3 sequence (DNA): TGCAGTGCATTGGCAGGGAGAGACTCCTACGAGCAGTACTTC. It yields the protein CSALAGRDSYEQYF.

J is TRBJ2-7 and V is TRBV5-1; possible D gene TRBD2, 6 bases. Trimming removed 2 bases at V and 2 bases at J, with 11 bases between. The CDR3 covers 14 residues. From germline, CDR1 is SGHRS and CDR2 YFSETQ. CDR3 region: CASSFPGRTYEQYF. The CDR3 DNA is TGCGCCAGCAGCTTCCCTGGGAGGACCTACGAGCAGTACTTC.

This clonotype was seen at least ten times. The V and J genes are TRBV28 and TRBJ1-6; 8 nucleotides match TRBD1. CDR3 length: 16 residues. J lost 7 bases, V lost 5 bases, and 10 bases had no gene match. Per the germline V gene, CDR1 is MDHEN and CDR2 is SYDVKM. The CDR3 region is CASSTRTGHVNSPLHF. The CDR3 DNA sequence: TGTGCCAGCAGTACACGGACAGGGCATGTAAATTCACCCCTCCACTTT. Together with reference TRBV28 and TRBJ1-6, the CDR3 gives the full variable domain: DVKVTQSSRYLVKRTGEKVFLECVQDMDHENMFWYRQDPGLGLRLIYFSYDVKMKEKGDIPEGYSVSREKKERFSLILESASTNQTSMYLCASSTRTGHVNSPLHFGNGTRLTVT.

This clonotype was observed a handful of times. The genes are TRBV12-3 or TRBV12-4 and TRBJ2-7; 10 bases are shared with TRBD1. The CDR3 length is 17 residues. J lost 0 bases, V lost 5 bases, and 10 bases had no gene match. DNA of the CDR3: TGTGCCAGCAGTGAGCGACAGGGGGCTTCATACTCCTACGAGCAGTACTTC. This sequence encodes CASSERQGASYSYEQYF.

A few counts support this clonotype. The chain has TRBV7-2 and TRBJ2-5; D assignment may be TRBD1 or TRBD2 (5 bases each). Germline V gene sequence: CDR1 SGHTA, CDR2 FQGNSA. The V and J ends lost 3 bases and 6 bases respectively, with 17 bases between them. CDR3 length: 15 residues. The CDR3 loop reads CASSFGAGVPQTQYF. The CDR3 coding sequence is TGTGCCAGCAGCTTTGGGGCCGGGGTTCCTCAGACCCAGTACTTC.

The chain is built from TRBV7-9 and TRBJ2-7; 9 bases are a match to TRBD1. Germline V lookup: CDR1 SEHNR, CDR2 FQNEAQ (reference sequence). Trimming cost V 5 bases and J 2 bases; bases outside gene matches: 13. The CDR3 has 17 residues. In DNA form, the CDR3 reads TGTGCCAGCAGCCCAACTGGGGGACAGGGCCTTACCTACGAGCAGTACTTC. Its translation is CASSPTGGQGLTYEQYF. Full variable domain (rest looked up from reference TRBV7-9 and TRBJ2-7): DTGVSQNPRHKITKRGQNVTFRCDPISEHNRLYWYRQTLGQGPEFLTYFQNEAQLEKSRLLSDRFSAERPKGSFSTLEIQRTEQGDSAMYLCASSPTGGQGLTYEQYFGPGTRLTVT.

In its sample, this clonotype was seen many times. The rearrangement uses TRBV15 and TRBJ1-2; 7 bases are a match to TRBD1. In germline, CDR1 is LNHNV, CDR2 YYDKDF (reference sequence). The CDR3 loop spans 15 amino acids. V shed 4 bases, J shed 2 bases, and the junction held 7 bases outside the gene matches. The CDR3 reads CATSTNRGWNYGYTF. The CDR3 DNA is TGTGCCACCAGCACCAACAGGGGATGGAACTATGGCTACACCTTC.

This clonotype was recorded at least ten times. The chain's CDR3 is CATFSGTYEQYF. For the CDR3, the DNA is TGTGCCACATTTAGCGGGACTTACGAGCAGTACTTC. This rearrangement joins TRBV6-1 to TRBJ2-7; 8 nucleotides line up with TRBD2. Trimming took 10 bases from V and 4 from J; bases not matched to a gene: 6. In germline, CDR1 is MNHNS, CDR2 SASEGT. CDR3 length equals 12 residues.

Remarks on this clonotype: It may be a read error: a sequence one base away is much more abundant. A read error is likely, as this CDR3 ends without the conserved phenylalanine or tryptophan. The rearrangement uses TRBV6-6 and TRBJ1-1; TRBD1 might be the D (5 bases). The CDR3 extends over 16 amino acids. Trimming took 0 bases from V and 2 from J, leaving 13 bases between them. The V gene's germline CDR1 is MNHNY and CDR2 SVGAGI (reference sequence). The chain's CDR3 is CASSYSIGVQNTEAFL. The CDR3 bases are TGTGCCAGCAGTTACTCGATAGGGGTCCAAAACACTGAAGCTTTCCTT.

This clonotype has more than one count but fewer than ten. V is TRBV7-9 and J is TRBJ1-4; D is undetermined. V lost 4 bases and J lost 10, with 19 bases in between. The germline gives CDR1 SEHNR, CDR2 FQNEAQ (reference sequence). CDR3 length equals 15 residues. In DNA, the CDR3 is TGTGCCAGCAGCTCCTCTGGGAGACGGGAGGGAAAACTGTTTTTT. Its translation: CASSSSGRREGKLFF.

The table lists this clonotype with many counts. V gene TRBV2 combines with J gene TRBJ1-1; D may be TRBD1 (5 bases). V was shortened by 7 bases and J by 5 bases, with 11 bases between the two germline ends. The CDR3 is 12 amino acids. Per the germline V gene, CDR1 is SNHLY and CDR2 is FYNNEI. The CDR3 DNA reads as TGTGCCAGCACCTGGGGGGGTACTGAAGCTTTCTTT. Its translation is CASTWGGTEAFF.

V is TRBV5-4 and J is TRBJ1-1; 11 positions match TRBD1. Germline V gene lookup returns CDR1 SGHNT and CDR2 YYREEE (reference sequence). The ends lost 3 bases at V and 0 bases at J; junction bases unmatched: 7. The CDR3 has 17 residues. The CDR3 bases are TGTGCCAGCAGCTCGAGGACAGGGGGCCTAATGAACACTGAAGCTTTCTTT. It yields the protein CASSSRTGGLMNTEAFF.

This clonotype was counted between two and nine times. The chain joins TRBV7-9 to TRBJ1-5; tentatively, D is TRBD1 (6 bases). CDR1 and CDR2 (germline): SEHNR, FQNEAQ (reference sequence). The CDR3 contains 14 residues. V lost 1 base, J lost 6 bases, and 10 bases lay in between. CDR3 coding DNA: TGTGCCAGCAGCTTAGATGGAGGGGGTCAGCCCCAGCATTTT. Amino acids: CASSLDGGGQPQHF.

This clonotype has a handful of counts. CDR3 loop: CSARGDQGIETQYF. The CDR3 bases are TGCAGTGCTAGGGGGGACCAGGGTATTGAGACCCAGTACTTC. The chain recombines TRBV20-1 with TRBJ2-5; D is tentatively TRBD1 or TRBD2 (5 bases each). Germline CDR1 reads DFQATT; CDR2 reads SNEGSKA (reference sequence). The CDR3 spans 14 residues. Trimming took off 3 bases at V and 5 bases at J, with 16 bases between the two ends.

This clonotype was counted at least ten times. V is TRBV12-3 or TRBV12-4 and J is TRBJ2-2, with D maybe TRBD1 (5 bases). This CDR3 spans 13 amino acids. The germline V and J ends were trimmed by 10 bases and 2 bases, with 11 bases remaining between them. CDR3 nucleotide sequence: TGTGCCAACTTAGACAGAAACACCGGGGAGCTGTTTTTT. Translation gives CANLDRNTGELFF.

A note on this clonotype: Mismatch with germline at one junction end may stem from a read error. The V gene is TRBV19, the J gene TRBJ2-5; TRBD1 matches at 10 bases. Germline V gene sequence: CDR1 LNHDA, CDR2 SQIVND (reference sequence). This CDR3 comprises 14 residues. In DNA form, the CDR3 reads TGTGCCAGTAGGAAGACAGGGGGCGGTGAGACCCAGCACTTC. Translating it yields CASRKTGGGETQHF. The full variable domain, in which reference TRBV19 and TRBJ2-5 provide the parts outside the CDR3, is DGGITQSPKYLFRKEGQNVTLSCEQNLNHDAMYWYRQDPGQGLRLIYYSQIVNDFQKGDIAEGYSVSREKKESFPLTVTSAQKNPTAFYLCASRKTGGGETQHFGPGTRLLVL.

This chain connects TRBV10-3 to TRBJ2-1; 8 positions match TRBD2. The CDR3 runs 16 residues. J lost 7 bases, V lost 1 base, and 9 bases had no gene match. Germline assignment: CDR1 ENHRY and CDR2 SYGVKD. Here the CDR3 reads CAISELRAGGGNEQFF. The CDR3 nucleotides read TGTGCCATCAGTGAGTTACGTGCGGGAGGTGGGAATGAGCAGTTCTTC.

The chain combines TRBV28 with TRBJ2-1; TRBD1 aligns across 8 bases. Trimming took 4 bases from V and 8 from J; bases not matched to a gene: 10. This CDR3 spans 15 amino acids. Looked up from germline, CDR1 is MDHEN and CDR2 is SYDVKM. Written as DNA, the CDR3 is TGTGCCAGCAGTTCAGGACAGGGTTCGGTTGATGAGCAGTTCTTC. It is translated as CASSSGQGSVDEQFF.

This clonotype was counted at least ten times. The chain links TRBV12-3 or TRBV12-4 to TRBJ2-6, with D unclear. The CDR3 contains 15 residues. V gave up 3 bases and J gave up 0 bases, with 6 bases separating them. The CDR3 loop reads CASSFRSSGANVLTF. The CDR3 DNA is TGTGCCAGCAGTTTTCGGTCCTCTGGGGCCAACGTCCTGACTTTC.